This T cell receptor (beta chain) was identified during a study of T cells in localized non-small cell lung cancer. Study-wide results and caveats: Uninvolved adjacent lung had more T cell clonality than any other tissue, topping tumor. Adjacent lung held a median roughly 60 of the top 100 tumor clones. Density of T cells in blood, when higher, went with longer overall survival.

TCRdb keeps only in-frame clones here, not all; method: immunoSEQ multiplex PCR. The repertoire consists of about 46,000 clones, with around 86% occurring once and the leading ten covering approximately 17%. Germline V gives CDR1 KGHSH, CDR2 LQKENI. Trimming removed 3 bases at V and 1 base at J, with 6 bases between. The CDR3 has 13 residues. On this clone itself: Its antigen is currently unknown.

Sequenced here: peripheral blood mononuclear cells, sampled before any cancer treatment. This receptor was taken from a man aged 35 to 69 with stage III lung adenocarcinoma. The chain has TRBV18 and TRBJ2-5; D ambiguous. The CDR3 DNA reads TGTGCCAGCTCACCTTGGTCCCAAGAGACCCAGTACTTC. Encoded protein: CASSPWSQETQYF.